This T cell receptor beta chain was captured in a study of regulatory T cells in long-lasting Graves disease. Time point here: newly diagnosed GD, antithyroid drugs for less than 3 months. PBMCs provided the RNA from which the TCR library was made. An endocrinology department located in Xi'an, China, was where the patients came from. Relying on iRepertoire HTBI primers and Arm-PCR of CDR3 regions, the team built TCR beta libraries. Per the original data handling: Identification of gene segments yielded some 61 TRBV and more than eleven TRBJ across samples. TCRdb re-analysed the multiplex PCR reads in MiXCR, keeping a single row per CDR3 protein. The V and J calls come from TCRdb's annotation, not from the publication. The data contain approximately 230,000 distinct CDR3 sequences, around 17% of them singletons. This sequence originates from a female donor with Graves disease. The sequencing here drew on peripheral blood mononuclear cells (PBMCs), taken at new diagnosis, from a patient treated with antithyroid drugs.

The CDR3 protein is CSARSLMNTEAFF. DNA of the CDR3: TGCAGTGCTAGGAGCCTCATGAACACTGAAGCTTTCTTT. The chain is built from TRBV20-1 and TRBJ1-1; D remains ambiguous. CDR1 and CDR2 from the germline V gene are DFQATT and SNEGSKA (reference sequence). This CDR3 is 13 amino acids long. V lost 3 bases to trimming and J lost 0 bases, with 8 bases between them.